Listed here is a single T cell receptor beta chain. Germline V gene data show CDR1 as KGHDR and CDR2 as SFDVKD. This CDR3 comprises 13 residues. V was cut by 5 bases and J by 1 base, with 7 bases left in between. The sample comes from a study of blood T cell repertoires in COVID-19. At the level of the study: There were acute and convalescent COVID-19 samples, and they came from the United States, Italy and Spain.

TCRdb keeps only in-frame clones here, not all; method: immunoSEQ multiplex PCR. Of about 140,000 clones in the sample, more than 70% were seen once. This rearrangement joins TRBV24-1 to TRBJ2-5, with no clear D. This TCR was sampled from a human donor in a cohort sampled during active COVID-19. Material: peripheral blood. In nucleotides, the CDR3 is TGTGCCACCAGTGGGCGGCTCCAAGAGACCCAGTACTTC. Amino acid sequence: CATSGRLQETQYF.